This T cell receptor (beta chain) was obtained from a study of control samples from healthy donors and cancer patients. Sequenced by immunoSEQ multiplex PCR; TCRdb stores in-frame clones only, minus some. This sample carries more than 80,000 clones, more than 85% of them seen once, and the ten largest clones take 8%. This TCR was sampled from a man younger than 30 in good health. The sequencing input was blood.

CDR3 residues: CASSSSGGPTDTQYF. Written as DNA, the CDR3 is TGTGCCAGCAGTTCTAGCGGGGGACCCACAGATACGCAGTATTTT. This chain links TRBV6-4 with TRBJ2-3; 10 bases map to TRBD2. Per germline, CDR1 MRHNA and CDR2 SNTAGT. The CDR3 has 15 amino acids. V gave up 5 bases and J gave up 2 bases; unmatched junction bases: 4.